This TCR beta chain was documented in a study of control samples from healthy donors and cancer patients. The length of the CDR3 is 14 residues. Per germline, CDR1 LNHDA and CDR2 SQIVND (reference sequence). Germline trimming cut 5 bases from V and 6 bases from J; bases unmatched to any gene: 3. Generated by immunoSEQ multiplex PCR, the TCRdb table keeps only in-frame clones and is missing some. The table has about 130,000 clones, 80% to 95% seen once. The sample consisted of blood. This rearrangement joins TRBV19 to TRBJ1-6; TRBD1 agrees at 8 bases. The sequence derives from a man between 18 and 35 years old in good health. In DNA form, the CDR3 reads TGTGCCAGTAGTGCCACAGGGGGTAATTCACCCCTCCACTTT. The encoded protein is CASSATGGNSPLHF.